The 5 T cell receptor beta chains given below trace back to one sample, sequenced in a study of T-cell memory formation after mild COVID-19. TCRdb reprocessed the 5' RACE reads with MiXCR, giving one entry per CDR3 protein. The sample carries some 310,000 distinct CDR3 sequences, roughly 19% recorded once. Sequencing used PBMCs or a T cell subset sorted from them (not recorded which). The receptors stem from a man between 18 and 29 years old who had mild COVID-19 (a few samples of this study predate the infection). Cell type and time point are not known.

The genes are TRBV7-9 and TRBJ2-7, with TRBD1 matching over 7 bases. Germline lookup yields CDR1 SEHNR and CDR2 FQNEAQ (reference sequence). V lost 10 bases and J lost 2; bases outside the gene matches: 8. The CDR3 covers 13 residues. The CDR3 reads CATTRDSPYEQYF. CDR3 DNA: TGTGCCACCACCCGGGACAGCCCCTACGAGCAGTACTTC.

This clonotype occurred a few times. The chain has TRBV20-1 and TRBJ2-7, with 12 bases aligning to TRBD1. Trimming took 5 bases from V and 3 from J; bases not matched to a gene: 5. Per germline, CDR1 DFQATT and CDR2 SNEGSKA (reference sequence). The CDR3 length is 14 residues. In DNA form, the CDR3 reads TGCAGTGCTCAGGGACAGGGGGCAATCTACGAGCAGTACTTC. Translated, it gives CSAQGQGAIYEQYF.

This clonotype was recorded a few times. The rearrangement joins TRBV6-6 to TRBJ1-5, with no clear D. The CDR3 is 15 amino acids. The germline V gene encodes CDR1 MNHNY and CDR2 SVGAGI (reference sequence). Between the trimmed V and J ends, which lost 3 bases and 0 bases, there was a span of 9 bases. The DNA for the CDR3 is TGTGCCAGCAGTTATTCGTCTAATAGCAATCAGCCCCAGCATTTT. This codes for CASSYSSNSNQPQHF.

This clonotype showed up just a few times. The DNA of the CDR3 is TGCAGTGCTACAAACAGGGTTGGCAATCAGCCCCAGCATTTT. It specifies CSATNRVGNQPQHF. The V call is TRBV20-1, the J call TRBJ1-5; weak D call: TRBD1 (6 bases). CDR1 DFQATT and CDR2 SNEGSKA come from the germline V gene (reference sequence). CDR3 length: 14 amino acids. Trimming took 4 bases from V and 2 from J, leaving 12 bases between them.

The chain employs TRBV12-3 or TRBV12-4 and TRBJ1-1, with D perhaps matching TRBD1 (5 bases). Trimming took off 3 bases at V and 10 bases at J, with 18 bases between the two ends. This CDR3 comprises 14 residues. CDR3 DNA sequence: TGTGCCAGCAGTTTGCGGGACCCTACCCGGGGAGCTTTCTTT. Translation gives CASSLRDPTRGAFF.